This record covers a single T cell receptor beta chain. This clonotype has a count of ten or more. The target of this receptor is not known. One junction end disagrees with the germline gene, perhaps due to a read error. The data belong to a study of regulatory T cells in long-lasting Graves disease (dated by TCRdb to the early 2020s). General notes on the study: Patients with newly diagnosed Graves' disease had been on antithyroid drugs for under 3 months. This study used TCR sequencing and RNA sequencing of peripheral blood to compare persistent Graves' disease patients against newly diagnosed Graves' disease patients. A total of roughly 33 samples underwent TCR sequencing: around 13 from persistent and about 20 from newly diagnosed Graves' disease patients. The study was conducted in China and was registered as a clinical trial. Summary of the overall study and its limitations: Persistent disease showed preferential use of TRBV28, TRBJ1-2 and TRBJ2-5, whereas newly diagnosed disease favored TRBV20-1 and TRBJ2-1. Sequencing and analysis were limited to the TCR beta chain. Only peripheral blood was studied, because thyroid tissue, the primary lesion, was inaccessible. The authors acknowledged the small sample size as a limitation that may reduce accuracy. A larger number of public clonotypes was shared among persistent patients (fewer than 3,000) than among newly diagnosed patients (approximately 1,000). Persistent Graves' disease patients showed lower TCR Shannon entropy and fewer highly expanded clones than newly diagnosed patients, suggesting clonal expansion.

CDR1 and CDR2, per the germline V gene (reference sequence), are SGHNT and YYREEE. The cysteine opens and the phenylalanine closes a CDR3 of 11 amino acids. Solely the CDR3 DNA is kept, with 33 bases framed from the first base. The sample's time point label is to be understood as: newly diagnosed GD, antithyroid drugs for less than 3 months. RNA was extracted from PBMCs in TRIzol for both TCR sequencing and RNA sequencing. The diagnosis of Graves' disease was made according to American Thyroid Association guidelines. Patients were recruited from an endocrinology department in Xi'an, China. Each patient gave about 10 milliliters of peripheral blood, collected in an EDTA anticoagulant tube. Ficoll Paque Plus density gradient separation was used to isolate PBMCs, and no further T cell sorting was performed. An Agilent 2100 Bioanalyzer and agarose gel were used to check RNA quality, while a NanoDrop 2000 measured RNA concentration.

The receptor library was made with multiplex PCR. The instrument given in TCRdb is Illumina HiSeq 4000. iRepertoire HTBI primers and Arm-PCR amplification of CDR3 regions were used to construct TCR beta libraries. PCR products were gel purified before sequencing. Regarding the original processing steps: Across samples, some 62 TRBV and approximately 15 TRBJ segments were identified and used for gene usage analysis of CDR3 amino acid clonotypes. Filtered high-quality paired reads were merged into contigs using COPE and FqMerger. BLAST was used to align contigs to IMGT TRBV, TRBD and TRBJ reference genes, and CDR3 was defined according to IMGT. Clonotypes above 0.1% frequency were classified as highly expanded clones. Shannon entropy served as the measure of repertoire diversity, while the Gini coefficient captured V-J evenness. A clonotype found in more than one individual was treated as public. TCRdb reanalyzed the raw reads on its own, using fastp at Q25 for trimming and MiXCR for clone calling, and kept in-frame beta chains. Each entry is one CDR3 protein sequence, shown with its most common DNA and genes. TCRdb, rather than the study authors, made the V and J calls. For this sample the table gives hundreds of thousands of distinct CDR3 sequences, of which roughly 15% were detected only once. The top ten constitute around 19% of the sample.

These data were also reused for a study on T cells in Graves' hyperthyroidism and ophthalmopathy. As described in the second report: Stable Graves' hyperthyroidism was defined as the absence of progression to ophthalmopathy over 18 months of follow-up. Hyperthyroidism patients were newly diagnosed, had a disease duration of under 2 months, and were aged 18 to 65 years. The study excluded patients with uncontrolled infections, other autoimmune diseases, pregnancy or lactation. Diagnoses were established on the basis of clinical symptoms, serum thyroxine and TRAb, thyroid ultrasound, and orbital computed tomography. The TCR CDR3 was subjected to a first round of RT-PCR using the HTBI primer set and the Qiagen OneStep RT-PCR kit. Blood samples also contained most of the expanded thyroid clonotypes (frequency above 0.001), which suggests that blood repertoires may reflect thyroid immune responses. A model built on a 13 V-J signature distinguished ophthalmopathy from stable hyperthyroidism, reaching around 87% sensitivity and about 81% specificity in cross-validation and 80%/75% in testing. During validation, the model predicted progression to ophthalmopathy a median of around 6 months ahead of onset, with almost 71% sensitivity and around 73% specificity. To identify distinguishing TCR V-J signatures, a discovery cohort of around 100 patients was used, comprising 43 with Graves' ophthalmopathy and around 57 with stable Graves' hyperthyroidism. Prospective prediction of ophthalmopathy was tested in an independent validation cohort consisting of 18 hyperthyroidism patients and around 16 patients who later progressed to ophthalmopathy. The 100 or so discovery patients were randomly split 7:3 into training and test sets. In addition, the study compared T-cell repertoires in thyroid tissue and in blood from about 6 Graves' hyperthyroidism patients. Once sampling was done, hyperthyroidism patients were given methimazole at a starting dose of 30 mg daily, whereas ophthalmopathy patients were given high-dose intravenous methylprednisolone. Libraries were constructed in a second round of multiplex PCR, after which size selection and purification were carried out. Paired-end sequencing of the libraries was performed with 100 bp reads on an Illumina HiSeq2000. SOAPnuke was used to process the raw data, with reads discarded if the reads contained adapters or uncalled bases, had a mean Phred below 15, or lacked an exact constant-primer or identifier match. COPE v1.2.5 was used to merge the high-quality paired reads, and each unique nucleotide sequence was defined as a clonotype. MiTCR v1.1 was used to align the clonotypes against IMGT TRBV, TRBD and TRBJ reference segments. The analysis included only V-J combinations with a frequency above 0.0001, which together covered around 99% of the repertoires. A TCS score was defined as the ratio between F50 (clonal expansion) and ExV (chaos), using BLOSUM62-based TCRdist between CDR3 peptides within each V-J. Welch's t-statistics and random forest reduced around 520 V-J features to 13, which were used in a naive Bayes classifier (R e1071). Sample size was not statistically predetermined, and blinding of investigators to group allocation was not performed. According to the paper, TCR Vbeta CDR3 sequencing was carried out on some 130 peripheral blood samples, which came from 40 to 45 ophthalmopathy, around 74 hyperthyroidism and roughly 17 progressor patients.

The V and J segments used are TRBV5-4 and TRBJ1-1; the D gene identity is not certain. The sample was peripheral blood mononuclear cells (PBMCs), taken at new diagnosis, from a patient treated with antithyroid drugs. The receptor was isolated from a woman under 40 with Graves disease. Donor details come from another sample of the same person, matched by shared clones. The CDR3 region: CASSLGVEAFF. The DNA sequence is given as TGTGCCAGCAGTTTGGGAGTCGAAGCTTTCTTT.